This TCR beta chain was retrieved from a study of T-cell reconstitution after alpha-beta-depleted transplantation in children. Unique molecular identifiers were incorporated into the prepared TCRbeta library. TCRdb recomputed calls from the PCR reads with MiXCR, one row per CDR3 protein. Among about 340,000 distinct CDR3 sequences listed, 10% to 13% were seen once. Germline V gene lookup returns CDR1 MNHEY and CDR2 SMNVEV (reference sequence). The CDR3 runs 16 residues. The V end lost 0 bases, the J end lost 6 bases, and 15 bases lay between the germline ends. V gene TRBV27 combines with J gene TRBJ2-1; D perhaps matches TRBD1 (6 bases). Here the sequenced sample was PBMCs from the stem cell graft donor, taken from the stem cell graft. The sequence was collected from a human donor who donated a stem cell graft to a child with acute lymphoblastic leukemia. CDR3 sequence reads: CASSLSSRGVSNEQFF. The DNA for the CDR3 is TGTGCCAGCAGTTTATCCAGCAGGGGAGTTAGCAATGAGCAGTTCTTC.